Each of the 9 T cell receptor beta chains below was sequenced from the same sample in a study of blood T cells in healthy people across ages. Through a sample-barcoded 5' primer and a J-beta primer mix, a second PCR was run for about 6 to 12 cycles. TCRdb analysed the 5' RACE reads with MiXCR anew, one entry per CDR3 protein. The table has around 1,500,000 distinct CDR3 sequences, roughly 30% seen once. Sequenced: blood. These receptors were collected from a woman in her twenties or thirties in good health.

With respect to this clonotype: An end of the junction does not agree with germline; a read error may underlie this. This sequence joins TRBV20-1 and TRBJ2-1, with 10 nucleotides matching TRBD2. The germline V gene encodes CDR1 DFQATT and CDR2 SNEGSKA (reference sequence). The CDR3 contains 18 residues. The CDR3 coding sequence is TGCAGTGCTAGCCCCATACTTATGACTAGCGGGTTTTACAATGAGCGGTTCTTC. This codes for CSASPILMTSGFYNERFF.

The chain uses TRBV5-1 and TRBJ2-1, with D possibly TRBD1 on 6 matching bases. Per germline, CDR1 SGHRS and CDR2 YFSETQ. The V gene lost 4 bases and the J gene lost 2 bases, with 13 bases spanning the gap. There are 15 residues in the CDR3. CDR3 DNA sequence: TGCGCCAGCAGCATCGAGGGGGTTGCCTACAATGAGCAGTTCTTC. Encoded protein: CASSIEGVAYNEQFF.

This clonotype was detected only a few times. The rearrangement links TRBV29-1 to TRBJ1-5, with TRBD1 matching over 10 bases. Germline V gene lookup returns CDR1 SQVTM and CDR2 ANQGSEA. The CDR3 contains 14 residues. The V gene end was trimmed by 4 bases and the J gene end by 4 bases; junction bases not matched to a gene: 4. The CDR3 sequence is CSVGDRGRNQPQHF. CDR3 in DNA: TGCAGCGTTGGGGACAGGGGCCGTAATCAGCCCCAGCATTTT. The complete variable domain, with remaining parts taken from reference TRBV29-1 and TRBJ1-5, reads SAVISQKPSRDICQRGTSLTIQCQVDSQVTMMFWYRQQPGQSLTLIATANQGSEATYESGFVIDKFPISRPNLTFSTLTVSNMSPEDSSIYLCSVGDRGRNQPQHFGDGTRLSIL.

This clonotype was recorded at least ten times. The V gene is TRBV10-2, the J gene TRBJ2-7, with TRBD2 matching over 8 bases. V shed 8 bases and J 0 bases; nucleotides not matched to a gene: 6. Germline loops: CDR1 WSHSY, CDR2 SAAADI. This CDR3 has 14 residues. The CDR3 DNA reads TGCGCCAGCGGTACTAGCGGAACCTCCTACGAGCAGTACTTC. Translated, it gives CASGTSGTSYEQYF.

The J gene is TRBJ2-1, the V gene TRBV6-2 or TRBV6-3, with TRBD2 matching 7 bases. The CDR3 sequence is 16 residues long. Germline values: CDR1 MNHEY, CDR2 SVGEGT. Trimming cost V 0 bases and J 0 bases; bases outside gene matches: 2. CDR3 bases: TGTGCCAGCAGTTACTCCAGGACTAGCTCCTACAATGAGCAGTTCTTC. It translates to CASSYSRTSSYNEQFF.

This clonotype was picked up a small number of times. The rearrangement uses TRBV4-3 and TRBJ2-3; TRBD1 is a possible D gene (6 bases). The germline V gene has CDR1 LGHNA and CDR2 YSLEER. V was cut by 4 bases and J by 2 bases, with 16 bases left in between. The CDR3 has 16 amino acids. In nucleotides, the CDR3 is TGCGCCAGCAGCCGTCGCATACAGGGATCCACAGATACGCAGTATTTT. This translates into CASSRRIQGSTDTQYF.

This clonotype has a handful of counts. One junction end disagrees with the germline gene, perhaps due to a read error. This chain joins TRBV5-1 and TRBJ2-7; D might be TRBD2 (5 bases). Germline values: CDR1 SGHRS, CDR2 YFSETQ. The CDR3 contains 15 residues. The CDR3 DNA sequence: TGCGCCAGTAGCTTCCTAGTGGGAGCCCCCTACGAGCAGTACTTC. Encoded protein: CASSFLVGAPYEQYF.

This clonotype occurred a few times. The chain couples TRBV12-3 or TRBV12-4 to TRBJ1-2; no reliable D call. Deletions cut 6 bases from V and 7 bases from J, with 21 bases between. CDR3 length: 15 amino acids. The CDR3 here is CASRFRVGRSGGYTF. As DNA, the CDR3 is TGTGCCAGCAGGTTCCGAGTAGGGAGGTCCGGTGGCTACACCTTC.

For this clonotype: At one end the junction does not follow the germline gene, possibly because of a read error. This chain joins TRBV5-1 and TRBJ2-5, with 13 positions matching TRBD2. This CDR3 has 14 residues. Germline CDR1 is SGHRS and CDR2 is YFSETQ. CDR3 nucleotide sequence: TGCGCCGGCAGCGGCGGGACTAGCGGGAATGAGCAGTACTTC. It is translated as CAGSGGTSGNEQYF.